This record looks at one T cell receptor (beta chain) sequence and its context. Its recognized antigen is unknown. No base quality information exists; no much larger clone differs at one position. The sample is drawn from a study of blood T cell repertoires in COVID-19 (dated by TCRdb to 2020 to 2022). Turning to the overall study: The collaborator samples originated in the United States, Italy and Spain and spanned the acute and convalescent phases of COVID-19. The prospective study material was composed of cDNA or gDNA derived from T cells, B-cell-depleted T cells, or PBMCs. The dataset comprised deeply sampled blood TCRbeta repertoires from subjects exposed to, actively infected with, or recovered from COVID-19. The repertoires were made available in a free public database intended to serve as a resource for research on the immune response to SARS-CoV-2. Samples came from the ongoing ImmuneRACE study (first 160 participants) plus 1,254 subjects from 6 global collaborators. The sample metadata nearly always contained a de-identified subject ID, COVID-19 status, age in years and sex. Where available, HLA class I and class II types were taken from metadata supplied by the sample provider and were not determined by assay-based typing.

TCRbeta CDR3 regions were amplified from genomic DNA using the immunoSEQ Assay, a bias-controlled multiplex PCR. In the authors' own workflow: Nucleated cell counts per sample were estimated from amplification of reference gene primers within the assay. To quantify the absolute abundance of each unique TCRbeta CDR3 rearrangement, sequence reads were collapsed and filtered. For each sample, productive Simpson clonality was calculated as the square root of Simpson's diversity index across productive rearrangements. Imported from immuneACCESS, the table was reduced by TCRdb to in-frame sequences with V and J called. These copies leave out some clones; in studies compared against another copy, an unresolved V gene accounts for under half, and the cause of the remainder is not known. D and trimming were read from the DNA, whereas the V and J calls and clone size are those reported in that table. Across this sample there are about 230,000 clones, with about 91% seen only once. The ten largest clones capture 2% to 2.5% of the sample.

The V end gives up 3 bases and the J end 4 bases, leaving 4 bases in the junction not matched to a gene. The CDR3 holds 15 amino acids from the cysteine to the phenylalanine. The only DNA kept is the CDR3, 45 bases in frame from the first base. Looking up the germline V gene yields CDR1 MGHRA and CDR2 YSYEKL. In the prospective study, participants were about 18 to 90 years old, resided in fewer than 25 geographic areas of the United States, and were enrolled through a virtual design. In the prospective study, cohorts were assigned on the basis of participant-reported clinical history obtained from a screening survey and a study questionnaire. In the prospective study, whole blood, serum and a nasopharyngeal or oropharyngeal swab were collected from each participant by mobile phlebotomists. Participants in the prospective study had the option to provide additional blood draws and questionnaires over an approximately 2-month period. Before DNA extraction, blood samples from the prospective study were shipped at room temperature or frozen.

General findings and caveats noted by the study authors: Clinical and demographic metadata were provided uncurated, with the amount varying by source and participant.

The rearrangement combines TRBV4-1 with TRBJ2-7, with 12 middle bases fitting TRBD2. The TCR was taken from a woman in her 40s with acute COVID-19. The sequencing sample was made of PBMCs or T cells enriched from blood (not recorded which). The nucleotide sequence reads TGCGCCAGCAGCCAGCAGACTAGCGGGGGTTACGAGCAGTACTTC. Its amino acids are CASSQQTSGGYEQYF.